This T cell receptor (beta chain) was documented in a study of cytomegalovirus exposure and HLA in healthy donors (dated by TCRdb to 2015 to 2018). Background for the entire study: In an earlier analysis of roughly 500 of the donors, less than 350 Gb of sequence data and 90 million to 120 million unique TCR beta sequences from 180 million or so T cells were reported. An early release that covered 640 HLA-typed donors contained around 330 gigabases of sequencing data and 85 million to 100 million unique TCR sequences. Of the roughly 420 genotyped donors, roughly 80% were placed in the genetic ancestry cluster associated with self-reported Caucasian donors. The study aimed to test whether cataloging public T cell receptors could reveal signatures of past pathogen exposure. The study used immunosequencing to profile the T cell repertoires of 670 or so subjects and linked those repertoires to cytomegalovirus serostatus. In addition to the first cohort of approximately 670 subjects, a separate validation cohort of 120 different subjects was used. The study combined high-throughput TCR immunosequencing, statistical association of individual TCRs with disease status, and machine learning to predict cytomegalovirus infection status. A later analysis re-analyzed previously published TCR beta repertoires from about 600 donors and added high-resolution HLA genotyping to study TCR occurrence patterns. Rather than using new phenotypic data, the later analysis identified candidate immune exposures from TCR beta sequences and from how often those sequences occurred across donors. To decide whether each TCR beta V gene segment behaved as functional or pseudogenic, an earlier analysis of fewer than 750 of the donors relied on high-throughput TCR beta sequencing. Donor age, sex, ethnicity and CMV serostatus were compiled together with the repertoire data. A later genetic analysis used genome-wide SNP genotypes for about 60% of the roughly 670 donors, treating that subset as a discovery cohort. Every discovery cohort repertoire had been produced on one sequencing platform. HLA typing covered class I and class II loci at four-digit resolution. The number of donors typed differed by locus, with about 629-630 for A, B, C, DRB1 and DQB1, around 500 for DQA1, 600 to 610 for DPA1, and some 440 for DPB1. A handful of DR-DQ haplotypes were handled as single units for association and clustering because linkage in the cohort was strong. Among roughly 400 genotyped donors of the cohort, an average of about 240,000 unique TCR beta nucleotide sequences was sequenced per donor, of which 15% to 20% were non-productive. Here is what the overall study found, with its caveats: The study gave a list of some 150 TCR beta chains associated with cytomegalovirus. The only immune exposure information available for the cohort was CMV serostatus. Because the 87-base-pair reads could not distinguish some IMGT-functional V segments, including TRBV6-2 and TRBV6-3, those segments were excluded. In an earlier analysis of about 600 of the donors, most TCR beta V segments appeared in productive rearrangements about 87% or about 30% of the time, broadly matching IMGT annotations. Across donors, most TCR sequences were observed very rarely, whereas some public TCRs were present in many individuals. A further reported finding was that TCR beta sequences accurately predicted the HLA-A and HLA-B alleles for most subjects in the first cohort. In a later analysis, the rate of TCR association differed among HLA loci, with DRB1 alleles having the most associated TCRs and HLA-C alleles having the fewest. The authors suggested that the approach could potentially be generalized to other disease states and immunological phenotypes. A cluster of highly shared sequence variants was judged likely to represent a technical artifact of the sequencing pipeline. Most CMV-associated TCR beta chains appeared to be HLA-restricted in a later analysis, and the HLA associations seemed to be driven largely by CMV exposure. In a later analysis, 16,951 TCR beta sequences were associated with specific HLA alleles at a false discovery rate of 0.05. Presence/absence analyses assumed roughly uniform sequencing depth across donors, an assumption that may not hold. Because HLA typing was missing for some donors at each locus, association tests included only the typed subset. The classifier was reported to diagnose cytomegalovirus status with high specificity and sensitivity in both the original and validation cohorts. V-gene and J-gene trimming of TCR beta chains was associated with a missense DCLRE1C variant in a later genetic analysis, and the association was replicated in an independent cohort. About 17 rarely observed V segments, including chromosome 9 orphons, were excluded from the earlier analysis of some 590 of the donors because counts were too low. Compared with equally common non-associated chains, HLA-associated TCR beta chains in a later analysis were more clonally expanded and had lower generation probabilities. Assigning TCR associations to individual alleles was difficult when HLA alleles, especially DR and DQ, strongly co-occurred. The cohort was sequenced for TCR beta chains only, and without alpha or paired-chain data the features that could be detected were limited. In a later genetic analysis, fewer N-insertions in productive TCRs were reported among donors in an Asian-associated ancestry cluster than the 666-donor mean. In a later analysis, several top co-occurrence clusters were reported to appear linked to parvovirus B19, influenza, CMV and Epstein-Barr virus. In vitro tests confirmed that a few of the cytomegalovirus-associated TCR beta chains recognize cytomegalovirus antigens. Correlated functional status among segregating V segments might be attributable to linkage disequilibrium, but an unknown experimental factor could not be ruled out.

A word on this clone: The clone's antigen remains unknown. No base-level quality is on record; no much larger clone is a single base apart.

To prepare the library, the immunoSEQ multiplex PCR assay was applied. The multiplex PCR relied on a mix of 60 forward primers for TCR Vbeta segments and 13 reverse primers for TCR Jbeta segments. Amplification of the CDR3 region of rearranged TCR beta genes was performed with a multiplex PCR assay on genomic DNA. Amplified TCR beta libraries were sequenced as 87-base-pair reads on the Illumina HiSeq System. The paper's processing steps were these. In a later analysis, approximately 74 million unique TCR beta chains were counted across the roughly 670 repertoires, and around 10 million of these chains were shared by at least two donors. A nearest-neighbor algorithm error-corrected the raw reads and collapsed the reads into unique sequences, merging closely related sequences to remove PCR and sequencing errors. V, D and J gene segments were assigned by aligning CDR3 sequences to IMGT reference sequences. For a sequence to be retained, a match of at least six nucleotides was required to both a V gene segment and a J gene segment. Rearrangements were called productive when the CDR3 lacked stop codons and stayed in frame with V and J; all others were non-productive. CDR3 was defined according to IMGT convention as the region running from the second conserved V-encoded cysteine to the conserved J-encoded phenylalanine. The earlier analysis of about 590 of the donors excluded sequences that lacked an unambiguous match to a single V gene segment. An earlier analysis of 450 to 650 of the donors called V segments functional above 56.7% productive rearrangements and segregating when the between-donor standard deviation exceeded 5%. To diagnose cytomegalovirus status from the catalog of TCR beta chain sequences, a statistical classification framework was built. In a later analysis, TCR nucleotide sequences were compared against IMGT/GENE-DB human TR gene sequences so that V and J genes could be assigned. A later analysis assigned CDR3 sequences and most-parsimonious VDJ recombination scenarios with the TCRdist pipeline. In a later analysis, every TCR beta chain was defined by the combination of its CDR3 amino acid sequence and its V-gene family, and reads without a unique V-gene family were dropped. To address suspected cross-contamination and a sequencing artifact, a later analysis removed under 600 highly shared, low-generation-probability nucleotide sequences. In a later analysis, a clonal expansion index for each public chain was calculated from normalized within-repertoire ranks of inferred template counts. A later analysis computed generation probabilities with a VDJ recombination model fitted to out-of-frame rearrangements, and checked the results against IGoR. A later analysis scored TCR-TCR, TCR-HLA and TCR-CMV co-occurrence with hypergeometric tests, applying a repertoire-size bias correction to TCR pairs. False discovery rates were estimated in a later analysis by permuting HLA or CMV assignments 20 times. In a later analysis, co-occurring TCRs were grouped with DBSCAN, and TCRdist sequence similarity was added when clustering was performed within HLA-allele-positive subsets. Co-occurrence clustering excluded repertoires with fewer than 30,000 or more than 120,000 public chains, plus five with anomalous nucleotide sharing. TCRdb took over this immuneACCESS table, retaining in-frame rearrangements with V and J assigned. Such tables are incomplete; in checked studies, under half of the missing clones stem from an unresolved V gene, and the remainder is unexplained. The D gene and trimming were derived from the DNA, and the V and J assignments and clone size from that table. This sample lists 65,000 to 95,000 clones; roughly 78% were detected once. The biggest ten clones account for around 2.7% of the sample.

The cohort consisted of 600 or so healthy bone marrow donors. All cohort members were sampled while nominally healthy, although unrecorded immune exposures were likely present. The donor tested CMV seropositive and was one of the 289 seropositive cohort members. A peripheral blood sample was collected from each donor, and TCR beta sequencing was performed on peripheral blood mononuclear cells. Genomic DNA was extracted from the blood cell samples with the Qiagen DNeasy Blood Extraction Kit. The germline V gene specifies SGHTA as CDR1 and FQGNSA as CDR2. Reading from cysteine to phenylalanine, the CDR3 counts 15 amino acids. Only the CDR3 DNA stays, 45 bases, in frame from base 1. V is pruned by 8 bases and J by 9 bases, leaving 8 bases of the junction without a gene match.

Sequenced input: PBMCs. The rearrangement joined TRBV7-2 to TRBJ2-1; 15 bases in the middle match TRBD2. This clonotype was sampled from a male donor in good health and CMV-seropositive. The CDR3 reads CASFRTSGRAGEQFF. The nucleotide sequence reads as follows: TGTGCCAGCTTCCGGACTAGCGGGAGGGCCGGTGAGCAGTTCTTC.